The clone carrying this T cell receptor beta chain was detected only a few times. The same CDR3 can be traced to other DNA sequences in this sample. Source study methods: Estimated nucleated cell counts came from reference gene primer amplification. The protocol was immunoSEQ multiplex PCR, while the TCRdb copy is restricted to in-frame clones and leaves out a portion. V, J and clone size are taken as reported in that table, and D and trimming were inferred from the DNA itself. The sample includes over 150,000 clones, around 80% of them seen just once. This record belongs to a study of blood T cell repertoires in COVID-19. Study background: Sample material is recorded as cDNA or gDNA derived from T cells, B-cell-depleted T cells, or PBMCs.

V dropped 2 bases and J dropped 2 bases, with 6 bases sitting between them. The CDR3 spans 13 residues. Germline-derived CDR1 and CDR2 are PRHDT and FYEKMQ (reference sequence). Sequenced sample: peripheral blood. The gene calls are TRBV13 and TRBJ1-2; D might be TRBD1 (6 bases). This receptor was taken from a human donor in a cohort sampled during active COVID-19. The CDR3 sequence is CASSLQGNYGYTF. CDR3 coding DNA: TGTGCCAGCAGCTTACAGGGGAACTATGGCTACACCTTC.